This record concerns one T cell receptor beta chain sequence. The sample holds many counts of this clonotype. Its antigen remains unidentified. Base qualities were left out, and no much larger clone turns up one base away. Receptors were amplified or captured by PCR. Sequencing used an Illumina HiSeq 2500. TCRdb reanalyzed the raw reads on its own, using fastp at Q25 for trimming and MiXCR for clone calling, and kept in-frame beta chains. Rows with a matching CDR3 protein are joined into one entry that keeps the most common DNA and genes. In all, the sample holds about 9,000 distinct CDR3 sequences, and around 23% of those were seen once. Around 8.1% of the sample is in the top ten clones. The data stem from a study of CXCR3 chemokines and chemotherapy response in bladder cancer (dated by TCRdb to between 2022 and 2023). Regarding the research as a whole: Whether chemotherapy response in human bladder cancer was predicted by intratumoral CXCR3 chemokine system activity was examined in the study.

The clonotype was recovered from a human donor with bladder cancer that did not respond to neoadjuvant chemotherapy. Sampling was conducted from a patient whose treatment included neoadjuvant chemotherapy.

The nucleotide sequence is given as TGTGCCAGCAGCTTGGGGACACATAGCAATCAGCCCCAGCATTTT. The translation is CASSLGTHSNQPQHF. The chain employs TRBV5-6 and TRBJ1-5; TRBD1 is possibly the D segment (5 matching bases). The CDR3 spans 15 residues, from the cysteine through the phenylalanine. Only the CDR3 portion is preserved as DNA: 45 bases, with reading frame beginning at the first base. The V end loses 0 bases and the J end loses 0 bases, and a stretch of 7 bases separates them. CDR1 SGHDT and CDR2 YYEEEE were looked up in the germline V gene. When the CDR3 is completed using the reference TRBV5-6 and TRBJ1-5 genes on either side, the full variable domain is DAGVTQSPTHLIKTRGQQVTLRCSPKSGHDTVSWYQQALGQGPQFIFQYYEEEERQRGNFPDRFSGHQFPNYSSELNVNALLLGDSALYLCASSLGTHSNQPQHFGDGTRLSIL.